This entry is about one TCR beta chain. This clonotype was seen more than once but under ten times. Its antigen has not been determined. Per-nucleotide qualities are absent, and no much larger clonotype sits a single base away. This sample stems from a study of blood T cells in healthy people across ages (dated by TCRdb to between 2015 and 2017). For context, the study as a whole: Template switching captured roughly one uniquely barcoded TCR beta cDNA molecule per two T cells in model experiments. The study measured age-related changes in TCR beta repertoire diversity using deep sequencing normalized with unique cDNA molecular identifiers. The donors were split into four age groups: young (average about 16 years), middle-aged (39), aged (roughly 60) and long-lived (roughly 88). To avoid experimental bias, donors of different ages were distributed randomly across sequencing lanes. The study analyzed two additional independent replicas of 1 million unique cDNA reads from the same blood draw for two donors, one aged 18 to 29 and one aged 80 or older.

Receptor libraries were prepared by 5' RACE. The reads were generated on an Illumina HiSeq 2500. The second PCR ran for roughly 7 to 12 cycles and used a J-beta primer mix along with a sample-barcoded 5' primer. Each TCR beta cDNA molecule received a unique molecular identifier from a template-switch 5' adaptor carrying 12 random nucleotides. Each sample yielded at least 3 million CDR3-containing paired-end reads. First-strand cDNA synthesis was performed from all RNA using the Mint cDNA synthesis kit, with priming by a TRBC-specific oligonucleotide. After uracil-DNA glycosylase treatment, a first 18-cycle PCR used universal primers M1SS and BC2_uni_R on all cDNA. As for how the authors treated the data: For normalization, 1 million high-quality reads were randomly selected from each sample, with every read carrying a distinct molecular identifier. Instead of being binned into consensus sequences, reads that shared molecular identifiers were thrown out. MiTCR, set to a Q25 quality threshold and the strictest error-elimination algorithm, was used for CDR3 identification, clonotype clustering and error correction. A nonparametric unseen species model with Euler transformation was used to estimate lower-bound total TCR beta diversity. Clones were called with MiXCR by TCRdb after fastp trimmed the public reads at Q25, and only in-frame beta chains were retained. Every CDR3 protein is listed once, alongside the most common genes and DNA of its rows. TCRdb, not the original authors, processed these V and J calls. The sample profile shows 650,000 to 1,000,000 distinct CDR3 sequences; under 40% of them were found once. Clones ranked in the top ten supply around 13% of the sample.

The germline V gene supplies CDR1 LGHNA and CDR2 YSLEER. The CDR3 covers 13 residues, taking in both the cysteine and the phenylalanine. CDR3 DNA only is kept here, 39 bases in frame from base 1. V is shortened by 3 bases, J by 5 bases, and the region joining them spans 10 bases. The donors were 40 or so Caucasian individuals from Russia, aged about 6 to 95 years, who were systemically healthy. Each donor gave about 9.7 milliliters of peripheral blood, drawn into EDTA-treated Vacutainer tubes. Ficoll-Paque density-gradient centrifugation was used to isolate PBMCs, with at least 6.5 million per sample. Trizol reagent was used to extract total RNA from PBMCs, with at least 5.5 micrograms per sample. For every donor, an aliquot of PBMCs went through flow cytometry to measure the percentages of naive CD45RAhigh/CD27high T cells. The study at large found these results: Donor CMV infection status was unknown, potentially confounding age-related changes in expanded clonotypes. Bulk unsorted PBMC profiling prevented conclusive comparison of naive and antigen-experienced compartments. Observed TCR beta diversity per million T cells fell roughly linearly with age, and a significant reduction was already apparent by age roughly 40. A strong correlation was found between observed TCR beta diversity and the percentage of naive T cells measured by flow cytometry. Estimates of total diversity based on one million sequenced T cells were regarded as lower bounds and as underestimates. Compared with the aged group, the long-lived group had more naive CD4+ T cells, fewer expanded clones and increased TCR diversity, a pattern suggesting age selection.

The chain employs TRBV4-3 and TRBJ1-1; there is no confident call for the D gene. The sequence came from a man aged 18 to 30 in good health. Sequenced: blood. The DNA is TGCGCCAGCAGCCAGGCCATTAAAACTGAAGCTTTCTTT. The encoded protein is CASSQAIKTEAFF.